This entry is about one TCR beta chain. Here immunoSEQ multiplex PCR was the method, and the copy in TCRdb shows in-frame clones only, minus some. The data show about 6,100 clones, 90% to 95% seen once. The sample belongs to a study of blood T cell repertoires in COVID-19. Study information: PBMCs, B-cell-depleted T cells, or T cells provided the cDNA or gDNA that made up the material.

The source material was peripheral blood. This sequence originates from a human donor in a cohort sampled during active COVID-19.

CDR3 DNA: TGCGCCAGCAGCCAAGAAGGACAGGGGCGCTATGGCTACACCTTC. Amino acids: CASSQEGQGRYGYTF. V and J are TRBV4-1 and TRBJ1-2, with 9 bases aligning to TRBD1. The CDR3 loop spans 15 amino acids. The germline gives CDR1 MGHRA, CDR2 YSYEKL. The V segment lost 0 bases and the J segment 4 bases; nucleotides outside the gene matches: 3.